This TCR beta chain was retrieved from a study of human thymus T cells. Germline V gene data show CDR1 as MDHEN and CDR2 as SYDVKM. Trimming removed 5 bases from V and 3 bases from J; junction bases left unmatched: 16. The CDR3 runs to 18 residues. Concerning this clone itself: Its specificity is not known.

Findings and limits, study-wide: Thymic and blood repertoires appeared to show biased V and J gene usage.

Produced via immunoSEQ multiplex PCR; TCRdb's table is partial and in-frame only. This sample carries roughly 86,000 clones, approximately 97% of them seen once, and the ten largest clones take 0.031%. Resections were taken during corrective heart surgery, and the thymus tissue came from these. This receptor was obtained from a boy in the first two years of life with a congenital heart defect but otherwise immunologically healthy. The V gene is TRBV28, the J gene TRBJ1-1; 9 positions match TRBD1. The sequencing input was thymus tissue. CDR3: CASSPNRGRRGKDTEAFF. CDR3 coding DNA: TGTGCCAGCAGTCCAAACAGGGGGCGCAGAGGTAAGGACACTGAAGCTTTCTTT.